A selection of T cell receptor beta chains follows, all from one sample in a study of patients and donors after allogeneic stem cell transplantation. One entry per CDR3 protein results from TCRdb running MiXCR on the RT-PCR reads. Of 400,000 to 500,000 distinct CDR3 sequences listed, about a sixth are singletons. Sequenced sample: blood, either unsorted or a sorted T cell fraction (not recorded which). These receptors all stem from a human donor who was either an allogeneic HSCT recipient or a stem cell or donor lymphocyte infusion donor (not recorded which). It is not recorded whose cells these are; they may come from a transplant donor. Both conserved end residues are part of each CDR3. The D gene is left open where the match is weak. Not all rows give a size; the values are once, few, many and, for expanded clones, a class.

clone_size	v_call	j_call	d_call	cdr3_nt	cdr3_aa
NA	TRBV7-9	TRBJ2-5	NA	TGTGCCAGCAGCTTAACAATTGATACGTCGCAAGAGACCCAGTACTTC	CASSLTIDTSQETQYF
many	TRBV12-3/TRBV12-4	TRBJ2-3	NA	TGTGCCAGCAGTACGACCTGGACAGACTGGGCAGATACGCAGTATTTT	CASSTTWTDWADTQYF
NA	TRBV15	TRBJ1-6	NA	TGTGCCACCAGCAGAGTGGGGGATTCACCCCTCCACTTT	CATSRVGDSPLHF
few	TRBV12-3/TRBV12-4	TRBJ2-3	NA	TGTGCCAGCGGGTTCACAGATACGCAGTATTTT	CASGFTDTQYF
few	TRBV28	TRBJ1-1	NA	TGTGCCAGCAGTTTACGGGAGTTTAATGCTTTCTTT	CASSLREFNAFF
NA	TRBV5-5	TRBJ1-4	NA	TGTGCCAGCAGCACCTACAGCGCAACTAATGAAAAACTGTTTTTT	CASSTYSATNEKLFF
NA	TRBV20-1	TRBJ2-7	TRBD1	TGCAGTGCTAGATCTAGTCGGGACAGGTCCTACGAGCAGTACTTC	CSARSSRDRSYEQYF
many	TRBV5-1	TRBJ1-5	TRBD1	TGCGCCAGCAGCTTGGGGGGGACAGCCGTCAATCAGCCCCAGCATTTT	CASSLGGTAVNQPQHF
NA	TRBV20-1	TRBJ2-7	TRBD2	TGCAGTGCTAGTTCGGGAGGGCCTCCCGAGCAGTACTTC	CSASSGGPPEQYF
few	TRBV20-1	TRBJ2-7	NA	TGCAGTGCTAGAGATCACCTAGGCTCCCATATTTTCTACGAGCAGTACTTC	CSARDHLGSHIFYEQYF
many	TRBV7-9	TRBJ1-1	NA	TGTGCCAGCAGTCAGGCGGCGGGGGGCCAGGTAGAAGCTTTCTTT	CASSQAAGGQVEAFF
few	TRBV11-1	TRBJ2-5	TRBD2	TGTGCCAGCAGCTCTGGACTAGCGGGGGGTCCCTTTGGGGAGACCCAGTACTTC	CASSSGLAGGPFGETQYF
NA	TRBV20-1	TRBJ1-1	TRBD1	TGCAGTGCTAGGACAGGGAGTCGGGGCACTGAAGCTTTCTTT	CSARTGSRGTEAFF
NA	TRBV9	TRBJ2-7	TRBD2	TGTGCCAGCAGCGTAGGCCCTACTAGCGGGGGGGTCTCCTACGAGCAGTACTTC	CASSVGPTSGGVSYEQYF
many	TRBV18	TRBJ1-4	TRBD1	TGTGCCAGCTCACCACCGTTCACAGGGGGGCCCACTAATGAAAAACTGTTTTTT	CASSPPFTGGPTNEKLFF
NA	TRBV12-3/TRBV12-4	TRBJ2-1	NA	TGTGCCAGCAGCTTAAGCAATCCGAGCTCCTACAATGAGCAGTTCTTC	CASSLSNPSSYNEQFF
few	TRBV19	TRBJ1-6	NA	TGTGCCAGTAGTCCCCCGAGGAGCTCCTATAATTCACCCCTCCACTTT	CASSPPRSSYNSPLHF
many	TRBV20-1	TRBJ2-5	NA	TGCAGTGCTAGACGCGGGGGCCTGGAGACCCAGTACTTC	CSARRGGLETQYF
NA	TRBV27	TRBJ1-6	NA	TGTGCCAGCAGTTTTGTTCGGGGTAGCTCCTATAATTCACCCCTCCACTTT	CASSFVRGSSYNSPLHF
few	TRBV6-5	TRBJ2-3	NA	TGTGCCAGCAGTTACAGCATGATAGACCATACGCAGTATTTT	CASSYSMIDHTQYF
few	TRBV20-1	TRBJ2-3	TRBD2	TGCGGTAGTAAAGAGAGCGGGGGACTTACTAGCACAGATACGCAGTATTTT	CGSKESGGLTSTDTQYF
NA	TRBV9	TRBJ2-3	NA	TGTGCCAGCAATAACAGCCCCTCCAGGCAGGGCACAGATACGCAGTATTTT	CASNNSPSRQGTDTQYF
many	TRBV15	TRBJ2-3	TRBD2	TGTGCCACCAGCGGGACTAGCGGGGTAGACACAGATACGCAGTATTTT	CATSGTSGVDTDTQYF
NA	TRBV27	TRBJ2-3	NA	TGTGCCAGCAGTTTATTCGCCCGGTATACGCAGTATTTT	CASSLFARYTQYF
NA	TRBV2	TRBJ2-5	TRBD1	TGTGCCAGCAAGGGACAGAGAACCCGCCAAGAGACCCAGTACTTC	CASKGQRTRQETQYF
few	TRBV20-1	TRBJ2-1	NA	TGCAGTGCTAGATTCTGCCGCAATGAGCAGTTCTTC	CSARFCRNEQFF
few	TRBV4-3	TRBJ2-1	NA	TGCGCCAGCAGCCAAGACCGGACCCCAAGCTCCTACAATGAGCAGTTCTTC	CASSQDRTPSSYNEQFF
NA	TRBV7-3	TRBJ2-3	TRBD2	TGTGCCAGCAGCTCAGAAGCGGGAGGGCCAGATACGCAGTATTTT	CASSSEAGGPDTQYF
NA	TRBV29-1	TRBJ2-6	NA	TGCAGCGTTGAAGGACACCCCTCTGGGGCCAACGTCCTGACTTTC	CSVEGHPSGANVLTF
many	TRBV3-1	TRBJ2-5	TRBD2	TGTGCCAGCAGCTATCGACTAGCGGGAAGGCAAGAGACCCAGTACTTC	CASSYRLAGRQETQYF
NA	TRBV7-9	TRBJ2-3	TRBD2	TGTGCCAGCAGCTTAGTAGAATTGAGAGCGGGACCAGATACGCAGTATTTT	CASSLVELRAGPDTQYF
NA	TRBV2	TRBJ2-3	TRBD2	TGTGCCAGCATTCCCCTCTTGGCGGGAGAAACAGATACGCAGTATTTT	CASIPLLAGETDTQYF
NA	TRBV5-1	TRBJ2-1	TRBD1	TGCGCCAGCAGCCCGCACAGGGGGACATCCTACAATGAGCAGTTCTTC	CASSPHRGTSYNEQFF
NA	TRBV6-1	TRBJ1-5	TRBD1	TGTGCCAGCAAAACAGGGGAAGGGGGCAACAATCAGCCCCAGCATTTT	CASKTGEGGNNQPQHF
few	TRBV12-3/TRBV12-4	TRBJ2-7	NA	TGTGCCAGCAGCCGGCCTGGGACAGTCGGGGGGCAGTACTTC	CASSRPGTVGGQYF
few	TRBV3-1	TRBJ2-6	NA	TGTGCCAGCAGCCTGGGGGGCCGGGTTAGAGCCAACGTCCTGACTTTC	CASSLGGRVRANVLTF
NA	TRBV20-1	TRBJ2-1	TRBD2	TGCAGTGCTCCCACTAGCGGAAGCTCCTACAATGAGCAGTTCTTC	CSAPTSGSSYNEQFF
NA	TRBV6-4	TRBJ1-1	NA	TGTGCCAGCATAGGGAAGGACGGAGTACTGAACACTGAAGCTTTCTTT	CASIGKDGVLNTEAFF
NA	TRBV18	TRBJ2-3	NA	TGTGCCAGCTCTCCCAGCAAAGGGGCGGTGGTTACGCAGTATTTT	CASSPSKGAVVTQYF
NA	TRBV24-1	TRBJ1-5	NA	TGTGCCACCAGCCCCCGGGACAATCACAATCAGCCCCAGCATTTT	CATSPRDNHNQPQHF
NA	TRBV2	TRBJ2-7	NA	TGTGCCAGCAGTGACAACAGAATCTACGAGCAGTACTTC	CASSDNRIYEQYF
NA	TRBV11-3	TRBJ1-1	TRBD1	TGTGCCAGCAGCTTGGACTCGGACAGGGACGACACTGAAGCTTTCTTT	CASSLDSDRDDTEAFF
NA	TRBV2	TRBJ2-7	NA	TGTGCCAGCAGGGGCCCCCGGGAAGCCTACGAGCAGTACTTC	CASRGPREAYEQYF
NA	TRBV18	TRBJ1-5	NA	TGTGCCAGCTCACCAGTCACGCACGGCTACTTCCTATATCAGCCCCAGCATTTT	CASSPVTHGYFLYQPQHF
many	TRBV12-3/TRBV12-4	TRBJ2-1	TRBD1	TGTGCCAGCAGTTTAGCCGTGGGGACAGGGGCGGACAATGAGCAGTTCTTC	CASSLAVGTGADNEQFF